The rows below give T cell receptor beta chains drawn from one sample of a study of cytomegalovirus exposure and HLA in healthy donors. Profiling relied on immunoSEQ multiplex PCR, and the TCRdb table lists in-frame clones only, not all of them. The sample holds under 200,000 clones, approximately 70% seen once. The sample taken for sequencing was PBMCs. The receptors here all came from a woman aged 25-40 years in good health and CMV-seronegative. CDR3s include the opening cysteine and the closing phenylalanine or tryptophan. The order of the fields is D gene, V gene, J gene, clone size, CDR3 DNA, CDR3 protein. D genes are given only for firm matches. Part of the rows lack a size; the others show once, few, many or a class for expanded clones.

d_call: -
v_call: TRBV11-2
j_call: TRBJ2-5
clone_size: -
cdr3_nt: TGTGCCAGCAGTAAACAGGGTACGGAGACCCAGTACTTC
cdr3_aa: CASSKQGTETQYF

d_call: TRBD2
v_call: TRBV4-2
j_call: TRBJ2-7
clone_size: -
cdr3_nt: TGTGCCAGCAGCCAAGAATTCGGGAGGAGGCTAGCGGGGTCCTACGAGCAGTACTTC
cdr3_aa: CASSQEFGRRLAGSYEQYF

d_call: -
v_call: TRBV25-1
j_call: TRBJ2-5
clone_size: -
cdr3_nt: TGTGCCAGCAGTAAAACCCGGGATCTCCAAGAGACCCAGTACTTC
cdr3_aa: CASSKTRDLQETQYF

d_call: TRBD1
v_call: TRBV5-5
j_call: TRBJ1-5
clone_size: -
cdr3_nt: TGTGCCAGCAGCTTGCAGGGGGCGATCCGTCAGCCCCAGCATTTT
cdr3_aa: CASSLQGAIRQPQHF

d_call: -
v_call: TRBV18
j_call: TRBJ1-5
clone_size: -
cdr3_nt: TGTGCCAGCTCACCGTCGACCTCAGGGGCCGGGCAGCCCCAGCATTTT
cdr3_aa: CASSPSTSGAGQPQHF

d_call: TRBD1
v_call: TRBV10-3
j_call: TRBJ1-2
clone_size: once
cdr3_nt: TGTGCCATCAGTGGATTGACAGGGGAGGACTATGGCTACACCTTC
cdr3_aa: CAISGLTGEDYGYTF

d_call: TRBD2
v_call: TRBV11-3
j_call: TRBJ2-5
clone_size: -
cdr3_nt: TGTGCCAGCAGCTTAGGAGGCGGGGGGAACCAAGAGACCCAGTACTTC
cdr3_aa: CASSLGGGGNQETQYF

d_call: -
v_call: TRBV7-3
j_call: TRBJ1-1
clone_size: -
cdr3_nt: TGTGCCAGCAGCTTAACTGGCGGATCGGATCAGTGGGCTTTCTTT
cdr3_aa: CASSLTGGSDQWAFF

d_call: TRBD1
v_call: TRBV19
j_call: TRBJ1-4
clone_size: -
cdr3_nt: TGTGCCAGTAGTACGACAGGGATAGGGGAAAAACTGTTTTTT
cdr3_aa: CASSTTGIGEKLFF

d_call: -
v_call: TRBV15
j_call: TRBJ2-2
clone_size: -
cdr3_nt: TGTGCCACCAGCACTCGGGTCACAGGGTGGGAGCTGTTTTTT
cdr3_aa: CATSTRVTGWELFF

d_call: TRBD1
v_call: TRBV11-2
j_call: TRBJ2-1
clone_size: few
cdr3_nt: TGTGCCAGCAGCTTAGCCAGGGGGTCCTACAATGAGCAGTTCTTC
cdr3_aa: CASSLARGSYNEQFF

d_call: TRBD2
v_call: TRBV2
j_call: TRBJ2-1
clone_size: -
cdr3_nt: TGTGCCACCACTGCGCCCGTAGCGGGGGGGTACAATGAGCAGTTCTTC
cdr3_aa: CATTAPVAGGYNEQFF

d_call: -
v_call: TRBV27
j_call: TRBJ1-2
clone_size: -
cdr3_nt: TGTGCCAGCAGGGCGGCGTCTGTTTATGGCTACACCTTC
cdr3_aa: CASRAASVYGYTF

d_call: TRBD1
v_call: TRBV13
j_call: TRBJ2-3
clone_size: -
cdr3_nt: TGTGCCAGCAGCCCGGTTGACAGGGCAAGAGATACGCAGTATTTT
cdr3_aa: CASSPVDRARDTQYF

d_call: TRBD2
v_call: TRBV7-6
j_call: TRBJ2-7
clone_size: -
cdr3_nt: TGTGCCAGCAGCTCCCTTAGCGGGAGAATCAGCTACGAGCAGTACTTC
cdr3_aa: CASSSLSGRISYEQYF

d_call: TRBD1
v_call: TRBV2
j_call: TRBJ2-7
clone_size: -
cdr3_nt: TGTGCCAGCAGAATAGGACAGGGGGCAGGTGAGCAGTACTTC
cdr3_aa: CASRIGQGAGEQYF

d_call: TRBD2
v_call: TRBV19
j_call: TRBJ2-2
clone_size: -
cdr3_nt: TGTGCCAGTAGGACTAGCCTAGAGGCCGGGGAGCTGTTTTTT
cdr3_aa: CASRTSLEAGELFF

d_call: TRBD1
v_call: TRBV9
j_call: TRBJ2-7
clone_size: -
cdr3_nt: TGTGCCAGCAGCGCCCTCCCGGGACAGGGAATCGAGCAGTACTTC
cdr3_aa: CASSALPGQGIEQYF

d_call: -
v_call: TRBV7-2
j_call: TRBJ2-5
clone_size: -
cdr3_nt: TGTGCTTCAGGACAGCAGATCCAAGAGACCCAGTACTTC
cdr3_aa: CASGQQIQETQYF

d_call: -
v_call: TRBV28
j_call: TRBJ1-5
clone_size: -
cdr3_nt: TGTGCCAGCAGTCTTACTCTCTGGTATCAGCCCCAGCATTTT
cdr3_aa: CASSLTLWYQPQHF

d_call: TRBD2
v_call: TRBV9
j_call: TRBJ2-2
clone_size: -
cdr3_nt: TGTGCCAGCAGCGAGCCCCAAGCGGGAGGGCCGGTCACCGGGGAGCTGTTTTTT
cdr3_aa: CASSEPQAGGPVTGELFF

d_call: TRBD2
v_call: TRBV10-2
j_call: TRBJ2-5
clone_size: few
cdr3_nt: TGCGCCAGCAGTGAAATTAGCGGGGGTGAGACCCAGTACTTC
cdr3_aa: CASSEISGGETQYF

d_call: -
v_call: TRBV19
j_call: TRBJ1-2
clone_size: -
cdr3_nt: TGTGCCAGTAGTATAAGACAGAATAACTATGGCTACACCTTC
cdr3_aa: CASSIRQNNYGYTF

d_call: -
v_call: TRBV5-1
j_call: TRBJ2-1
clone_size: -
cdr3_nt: TGCGCCAGCAGCATAATAAGTGGGGCAAACAATGAGCAGTTCTTC
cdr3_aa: CASSIISGANNEQFF

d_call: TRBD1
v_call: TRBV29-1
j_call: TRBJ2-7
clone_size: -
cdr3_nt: TGCAGCGTTGGGCGGCGGGACAGGAGCTACGAGCAGTACTTC
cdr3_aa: CSVGRRDRSYEQYF

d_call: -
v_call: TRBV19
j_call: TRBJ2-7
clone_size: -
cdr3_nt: TGTGCCAGTAGTCCGCAGGGGTGGATTGGTCACGAGCAGTACTTC
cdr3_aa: CASSPQGWIGHEQYF

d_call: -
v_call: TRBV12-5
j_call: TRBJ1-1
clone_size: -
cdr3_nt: TGTGCTAGTGGAGCGACGGACGGCGGGACTGAAGCTTTCTTT
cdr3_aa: CASGATDGGTEAFF

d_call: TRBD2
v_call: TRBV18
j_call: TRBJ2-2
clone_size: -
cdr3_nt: TGTGCCAGCTCGCCCAGGACTAGCGGGGCGGTCGGGGAGCTGTTTTTT
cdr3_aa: CASSPRTSGAVGELFF

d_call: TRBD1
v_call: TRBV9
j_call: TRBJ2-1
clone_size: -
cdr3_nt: TGTGCCAGCAGCGGCCGCCCGACAGGGAGAGGGCCACGGGCCTACAATGAGCAGTTCTTC
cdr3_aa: CASSGRPTGRGPRAYNEQFF

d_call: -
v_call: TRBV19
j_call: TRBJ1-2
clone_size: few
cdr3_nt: TGTGCCAGTAGCATATTGACGGACTACTATGGCTACACCTTC
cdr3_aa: CASSILTDYYGYTF

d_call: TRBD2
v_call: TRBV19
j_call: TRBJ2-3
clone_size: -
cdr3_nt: TGTGCCAGTAGTATCCTTCGAGGACTAGCGGGAAGCACAGATACGCAGTATTTT
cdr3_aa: CASSILRGLAGSTDTQYF

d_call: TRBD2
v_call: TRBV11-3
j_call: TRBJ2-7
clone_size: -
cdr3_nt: TGTGCCAGCAGCTACACCCCCACTGGCGGGAGTTCCTACGAGCAGTACTTC
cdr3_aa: CASSYTPTGGSSYEQYF

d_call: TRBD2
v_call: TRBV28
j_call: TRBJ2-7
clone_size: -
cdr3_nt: TGTGCCAGCAGTTTACCGGGAGGAAGGGAGCAGTACTTC
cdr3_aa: CASSLPGGREQYF

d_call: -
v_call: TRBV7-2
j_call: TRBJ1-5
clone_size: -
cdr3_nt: TGTGCCAGCAGCTTATTAACAGCTAGCAATCAGCCCCAGCATTTT
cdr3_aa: CASSLLTASNQPQHF

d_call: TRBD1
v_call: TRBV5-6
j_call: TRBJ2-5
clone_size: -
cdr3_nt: TGTGCCAGCAGCTTGAGGGGGCCGGAGACCCAGTACTTC
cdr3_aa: CASSLRGPETQYF

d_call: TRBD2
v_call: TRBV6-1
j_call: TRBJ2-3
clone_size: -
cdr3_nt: TGTGCCAGCAGTGATCCCGGGACTAGCGGGGGGCCGAGGAATGCAGATACGCAGTATTTT
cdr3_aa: CASSDPGTSGGPRNADTQYF

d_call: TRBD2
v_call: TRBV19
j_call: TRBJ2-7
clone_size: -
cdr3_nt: TGTGCCAGCACCGGGACTAGCGGGGACCGCTCCTACGAGCAGTACTTC
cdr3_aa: CASTGTSGDRSYEQYF

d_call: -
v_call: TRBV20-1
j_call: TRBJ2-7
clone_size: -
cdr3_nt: TGCGGGGGGAGACAGCGCTACGAGCAGTACTTC
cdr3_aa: CGGRQRYEQYF

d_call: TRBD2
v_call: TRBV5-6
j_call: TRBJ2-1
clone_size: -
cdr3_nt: TGTGCCAGCAGCTTGGGACTAGCGGGACACCCCGACACCTACAATGAGCAGTTCTTC
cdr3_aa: CASSLGLAGHPDTYNEQFF

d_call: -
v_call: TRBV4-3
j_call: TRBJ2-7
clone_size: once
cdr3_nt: TGCGCCAGCAGCCAAGATCTAAGGACTACGGGCTACGAGCAGTACTTC
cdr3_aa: CASSQDLRTTGYEQYF

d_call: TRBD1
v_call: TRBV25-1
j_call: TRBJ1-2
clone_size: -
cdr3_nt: TGTGCCAGCAGTGAATATAGGGGACAGGGCCGTGGTGGGTATGGCTACACCTTC
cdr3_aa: CASSEYRGQGRGGYGYTF

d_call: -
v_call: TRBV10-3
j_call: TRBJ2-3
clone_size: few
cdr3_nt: TGTGCCATCAGTTTACCGGGCACAGATACGCAGTATTTT
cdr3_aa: CAISLPGTDTQYF

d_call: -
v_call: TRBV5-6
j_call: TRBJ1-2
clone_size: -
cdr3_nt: TGTGCCAGCAGCTTCCTGGACGTACGAAGCGGAGGCTACACCTTC
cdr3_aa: CASSFLDVRSGGYTF

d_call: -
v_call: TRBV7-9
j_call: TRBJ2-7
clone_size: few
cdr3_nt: TGTGCCAGCAGCTCTCGGACAGATTACGAGCAGTACTTC
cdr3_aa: CASSSRTDYEQYF

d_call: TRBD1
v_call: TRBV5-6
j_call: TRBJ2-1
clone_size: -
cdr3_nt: TGTGCCAGCAGTCGCGACAGGGCCCATGAGCAGTTCTTC
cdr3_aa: CASSRDRAHEQFF

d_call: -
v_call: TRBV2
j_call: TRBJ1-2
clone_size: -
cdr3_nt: TGTGCCAGCAGGGAGGGGTCAGCTAACTATGGCTACACCTTC
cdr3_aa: CASREGSANYGYTF

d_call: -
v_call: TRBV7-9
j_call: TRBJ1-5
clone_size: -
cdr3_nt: TGTGCCAGCAGCTCCCGAGTTGAGCCCCAGCATTTT
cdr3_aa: CASSSRVEPQHF

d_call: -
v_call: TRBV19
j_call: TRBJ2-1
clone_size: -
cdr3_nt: TGTGCCAGTAGTATAGGGAGTTACAATGAGCAGTTCTTC
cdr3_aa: CASSIGSYNEQFF

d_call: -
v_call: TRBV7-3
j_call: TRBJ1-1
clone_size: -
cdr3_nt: TGTGCCAGCAGCTTAAGCTCAGGGTTGGGTGAAGCTTTCTTT
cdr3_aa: CASSLSSGLGEAFF

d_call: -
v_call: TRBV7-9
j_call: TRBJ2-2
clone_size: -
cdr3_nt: TGTGCCAGCGGACTCCAGAACACCGGGGAGCTGTTTTTT
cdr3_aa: CASGLQNTGELFF

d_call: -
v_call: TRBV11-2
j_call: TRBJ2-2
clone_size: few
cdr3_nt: TGTGCCAGCAGCTCAGTGGGACTCCCGAACACCGGGGAGCTGTTTTTT
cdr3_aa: CASSSVGLPNTGELFF

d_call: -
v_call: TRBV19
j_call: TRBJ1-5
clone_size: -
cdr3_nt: TGTGCCAGTATCGATAGGGCCGGAGGCGGTCAGCCCCAGCATTTT
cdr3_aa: CASIDRAGGGQPQHF

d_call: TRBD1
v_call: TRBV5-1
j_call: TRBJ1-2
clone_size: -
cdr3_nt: TGCGCCAGCAGCTCGCCGGACAGGGGCTATGGCTACACCTTC
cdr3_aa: CASSSPDRGYGYTF

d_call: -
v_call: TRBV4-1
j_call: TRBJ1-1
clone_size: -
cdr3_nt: TGCGCCAGCAGCCCCCGCAGGGTGAACACTGAAGCTTTCTTT
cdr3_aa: CASSPRRVNTEAFF

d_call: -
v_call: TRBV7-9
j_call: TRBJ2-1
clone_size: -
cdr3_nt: TGTGCCAGCAGCCGCAGCGGGCCCTACAATGAGCAGTTCTTC
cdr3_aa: CASSRSGPYNEQFF

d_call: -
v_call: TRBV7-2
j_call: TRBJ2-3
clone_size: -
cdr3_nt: TGTGCCAGCCGGGGGATTACTAGCACAGATACGCAGTATTTT
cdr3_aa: CASRGITSTDTQYF

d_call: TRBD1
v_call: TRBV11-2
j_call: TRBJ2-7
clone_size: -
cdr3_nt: TGTGCCAGCAGCTCCGACAGGGGGTTTTCCTGCGAGCAGTACTTC
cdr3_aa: CASSSDRGFSCEQYF